Below, 11 T cell receptor beta chains from the same sample are listed, as sequenced in a study of blood T cell repertoires in COVID-19. Assay: immunoSEQ multiplex PCR; the TCRdb copy retains only in-frame clones and omits some. The data contain a few hundred thousand clones, roughly 84% of them singletons. Sequencing was done on a sample of PBMCs or T cells enriched from blood (not recorded which). Source of these receptors: a woman aged 25-40 years who had recovered from COVID-19.

The chain employs TRBV14 and TRBJ2-7; D is perhaps TRBD2 (6 bases). In germline, CDR1 is SGHDN, CDR2 FVKESK. The CDR3 contains 14 residues. Between the trimmed V and J ends, which lost 1 base and 0 bases, there was a span of 7 bases. CDR3 protein: CASSQGRDSYEQYF. In nucleotides, the CDR3 is TGTGCCAGCAGCCAAGGGAGGGACTCCTACGAGCAGTACTTC. Together with reference TRBV14 and TRBJ2-7, the CDR3 gives the full variable domain: EAGVTQFPSHSVIEKGQTVTLRCDPISGHDNLYWYRRVMGKEIKFLLHFVKESKQDESGMPNNRFLAERTGGTYSTLKVQPAELEDSGVYFCASSQGRDSYEQYFGPGTRLTVT.

V is TRBV5-1 and J is TRBJ2-4; maybe TRBD1 (5 bases). The CDR3 contains 15 residues. V was pared by 0 bases and J by 2 bases, with 9 bases between. The V gene's germline CDR1 is SGHRS and CDR2 YFSETQ. CDR3 bases: TGCGCCAGCAGCTTGGAGGCAGGGACCAAAAACATTCAGTACTTC. Amino acids: CASSLEAGTKNIQYF. The entire variable domain, with the rest obtained from reference TRBV5-1 and TRBJ2-4, is as follows: KAGVTQTPRYLIKTRGQQVTLSCSPISGHRSVSWYQQTPGQGLQFLFEYFSETQRNKGNFPGRFSGRQFSNSRSEMNVSTLELGDSALYLCASSLEAGTKNIQYFGAGTRLSVL.

This sequence joins TRBV7-2 and TRBJ2-7; TRBD2 is a possible D gene (6 bases). V was pared by 2 bases and J by 4 bases, with 15 bases between. The CDR3 has 15 amino acids. The germline CDR1 and CDR2 sequences are SGHTA and FQGNSA. The CDR3 here is CASSLSGTGLYEQYF. CDR3 sequence (DNA): TGTGCCAGCAGCTTATCCGGGACTGGCCTGTACGAGCAGTACTTC.

This chain links TRBV28 with TRBJ1-4; 10 bases are a match to TRBD1. The ends lost 3 bases at V and 8 bases at J; junction bases unmatched: 18. This CDR3 is built from 19 residues. Germline-derived CDR1 and CDR2 are MDHEN and SYDVKM. CDR3 bases: TGTGCCAGCAGTTTCGATCTAGTTGGCCGGACAGGGGGTTTCGAAAAACTGTTTTTT. Amino acid sequence: CASSFDLVGRTGGFEKLFF.

V and J are TRBV5-4 and TRBJ2-5; 15 positions agree with TRBD2. CDR3 length: 17 residues. With V trimmed by 4 bases and J by 2 bases, 6 bases remained unmatched. Per germline, CDR1 SGHNT and CDR2 YYREEE (reference sequence). CDR3 protein: CASSPGTSGRPQETQYF. CDR3 coding DNA: TGTGCCAGCAGCCCAGGGACTAGCGGGAGGCCACAAGAGACCCAGTACTTC.

V gene TRBV5-1 combines with J gene TRBJ1-2; 10 nucleotides match TRBD1. Germline V CDR1 and CDR2: SGHRS, YFSETQ. This CDR3 has 15 residues. V gave up 4 bases and J gave up 2 bases; unmatched junction bases: 5. CDR3 amino acids: CASSQLDRGNYGYTF. As DNA, the CDR3 is TGCGCCAGCAGCCAGCTGGACAGGGGGAACTATGGCTACACCTTC.

CDR3 region: CASCQLAGGTDTQYF. DNA for the CDR3: TGCGCCAGTTGTCAACTAGCGGGGGGAACAGATACGCAGTATTTT. The genes are TRBV5-1 and TRBJ2-3; 12 bases map to TRBD2. CDR1 and CDR2 (germline): SGHRS, YFSETQ. V lost 8 bases and J lost 3; bases outside the gene matches: 7. The CDR3 is 15 residues long.

The DNA of the CDR3 is TGCGCCAGCAGCCAGCAGGACAGAAACGCGAACACTGAAGCTTTCTTT. It encodes CASSQQDRNANTEAFF. The rearrangement joins TRBV4-1 to TRBJ1-1; tentative D call: TRBD1 (6 bases). Germline CDR1 MGHRA, CDR2 YSYEKL. The CDR3 extends over 16 amino acids. Between the trimmed V and J ends, which lost 3 bases and 1 base, there was a span of 15 bases.

This chain uses TRBV3-1 (or the pseudogene TRBV3-2) with TRBJ1-2, with TRBD1 identical over 7 bases. CDR1 is LGHDT, CDR2 YNNKEL, per germline (reference sequence). There are 13 residues in the CDR3. V trimming: 6 bases; J trimming: 7 bases; junction bases outside the gene matches: 8. In DNA form, the CDR3 reads TGTGCCAGCAGTCGACAGGGAAAAGGTGGCTACACCTTC. It codes for CASSRQGKGGYTF.

The chain links TRBV10-3 to TRBJ2-7; the match to TRBD1 covers 8 bases. CDR3 length equals 14 residues. The V and J ends lost 4 bases and 5 bases, in that order; junction bases with no gene match: 7. Germline CDR1 reads ENHRY; CDR2 reads SYGVKD. DNA of the CDR3: TGTGCCATCAGTGTAGGCGGACAGGGCCACGAGCAGTACTTC. Translation gives CAISVGGQGHEQYF.

V gene TRBV4-1 combines with J gene TRBJ1-2; perhaps TRBD1 as D (5 bases). The length of the CDR3 is 14 residues. V was trimmed by 0 bases and J by 6 bases, leaving 11 bases between them. Germline CDR1 reads MGHRA; CDR2 reads YSYEKL. The CDR3 DNA is TGCGCCAGCAGCCAAGATGTGTGGGGGGATGGCTACACCTTC. It is translated as CASSQDVWGDGYTF.